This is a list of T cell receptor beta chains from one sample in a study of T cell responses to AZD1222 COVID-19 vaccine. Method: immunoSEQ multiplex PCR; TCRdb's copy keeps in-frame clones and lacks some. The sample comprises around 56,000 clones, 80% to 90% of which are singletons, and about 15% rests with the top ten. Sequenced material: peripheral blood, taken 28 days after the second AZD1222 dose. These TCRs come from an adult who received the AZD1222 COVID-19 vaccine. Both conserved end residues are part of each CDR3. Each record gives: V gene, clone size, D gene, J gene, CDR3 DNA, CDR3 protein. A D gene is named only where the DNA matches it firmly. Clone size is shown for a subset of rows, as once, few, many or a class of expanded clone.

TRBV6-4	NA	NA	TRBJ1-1	TGTGCCAGCAGGGCTGGCAGGGGAGAAGCTTTCTTT	CASRAGRGEAFF
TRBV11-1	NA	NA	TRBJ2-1	TGTGCCAGCAGCTTAGAAACTAAGCAGTTCTTC	CASSLETKQFF
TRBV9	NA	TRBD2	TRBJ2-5	TGTGCCAGCAGCAGGGGTGAGACTAGCGGGAGTGGAGAGACCCAGTACTTC	CASSRGETSGSGETQYF
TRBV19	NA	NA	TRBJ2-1	TGTGCCAGTAGTCCGAGGGGGGAGGGCTACAATGAGCAGTTCTTC	CASSPRGEGYNEQFF
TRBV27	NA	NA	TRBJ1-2	TGTGCCAGCAGTTCCCCCCCACGGGGGGGAGATAACTATGGCTACACCTTC	CASSSPPRGGDNYGYTF
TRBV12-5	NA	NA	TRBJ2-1	TGTGCTAGTGGTTTGGGCAACAATGAGCAGTTCTTC	CASGLGNNEQFF
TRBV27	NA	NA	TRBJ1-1	TGTGCCAGCAGTCTCCGAGAGGGGGATGAAGCTTTCTTT	CASSLREGDEAFF
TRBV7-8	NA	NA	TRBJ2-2	TGTGCCAGCAGCTTAGGGGGCGGGGCAGCTCGGGGCACCGGGGAGCTGTTTTTT	CASSLGGGAARGTGELFF
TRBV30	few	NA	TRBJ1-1	TGTGCCTGGAGCGAACCGGGGACAACGAACACTGAAGCTTTCTTT	CAWSEPGTTNTEAFF
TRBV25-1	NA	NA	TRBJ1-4	TGTGCCAGCAGTGAATCGCGGGCGGGATATTTGGGTGAAAAACTGTTTTTT	CASSESRAGYLGEKLFF
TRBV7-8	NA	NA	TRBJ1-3	TGTGCCAGCAGCTTAGCCAGGAACACCATATATTTT	CASSLARNTIYF
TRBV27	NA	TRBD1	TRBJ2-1	TGTGCCAGCAGTTCCCGGACAGGGCTGGGCAATGAGCAGTTCTTC	CASSSRTGLGNEQFF
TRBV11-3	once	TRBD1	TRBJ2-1	TGTGCCAGCAGCTTTGCCGGGACAGTCTCCTACAATGAGCAGTTCTTC	CASSFAGTVSYNEQFF
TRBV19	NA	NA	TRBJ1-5	TGTGCCAGTAGTATAAGATTGGTGGAACAGGACAATCAGCCCCAGCATTTT	CASSIRLVEQDNQPQHF
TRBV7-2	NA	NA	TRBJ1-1	TGTGCCAGCAGCTTAGTTGAGAACACTGAAGCTTTCTTT	CASSLVENTEAFF
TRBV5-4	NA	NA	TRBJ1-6	TGTGCCAGCAGCTTGGCCGGCGGGGCCGTGAATTCACCCCTCCACTTT	CASSLAGGAVNSPLHF
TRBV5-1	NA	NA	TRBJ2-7	TGCGCCAGCAGCTTGGATCGGCGCGACGAGCAGTACTTC	CASSLDRRDEQYF
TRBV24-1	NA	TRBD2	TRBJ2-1	TGTGCCACCAGGGGTAGCGGGAGGTCCTCCTACAATGAGCAGTTCTTC	CATRGSGRSSYNEQFF
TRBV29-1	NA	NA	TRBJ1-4	TGCAGCGCCCGTGACCGGGAGTATGGAAAACTGTTTTTT	CSARDREYGKLFF
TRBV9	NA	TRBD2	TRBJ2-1	TGTGCCAGCACCGAAGGACTAGAAAGGTCCTACAATGAGCAGTTCTTC	CASTEGLERSYNEQFF
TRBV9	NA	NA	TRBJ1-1	TGTGCCAGCAGCGTATTGGAGAGGGAGAACACTGAAGCTTTCTTT	CASSVLERENTEAFF
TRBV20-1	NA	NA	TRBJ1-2	TGCAGTGCTACCCACAGAGAAGGCTACACCTTC	CSATHREGYTF
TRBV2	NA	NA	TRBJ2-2	TGTGCCAGCAGTGTGGATACGAACACCGGGGAGCTGTTTTTT	CASSVDTNTGELFF
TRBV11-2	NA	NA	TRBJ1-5	TGTGCCAGCAGCTTAGGTAGCAATCAGCCCCAGCATTTT	CASSLGSNQPQHF
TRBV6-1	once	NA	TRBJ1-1	TGTGCCAGCAGTGAAGGAGTATGGGGAGCGAACACTGAAGCTTTCTTT	CASSEGVWGANTEAFF
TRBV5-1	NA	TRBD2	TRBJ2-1	TGCGCCAGCAGCTGGACTAGCGGGTCCCCCTCCTACAATGAGCAGTTCTTC	CASSWTSGSPSYNEQFF
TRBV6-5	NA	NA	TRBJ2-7	TGTGCCAGCAGTTACCGGGACGGATCCTACGAGCAGTACTTC	CASSYRDGSYEQYF
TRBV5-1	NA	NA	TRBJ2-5	TGCGCCAGCAGCTTGGAGGGGCTTGTGACCCAGTACTTC	CASSLEGLVTQYF
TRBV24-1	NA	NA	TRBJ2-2	TGTGCCACCAGTGAGACGGGACGGCTGAACACCGGGGAGCTGTTTTTT	CATSETGRLNTGELFF
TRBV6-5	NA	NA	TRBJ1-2	TGTGCCAGCAGACCCCGTGGGACGGCCTATGGCTACACCTTC	CASRPRGTAYGYTF
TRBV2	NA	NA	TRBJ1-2	TGTGCCAGCAGAACCGGGACACTGAACTATGGCTACACCTTC	CASRTGTLNYGYTF
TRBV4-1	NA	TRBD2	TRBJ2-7	TGCGCCAGCAGCCAAGGGGGGGGATGGAACACCTACGAGCAGTACTTC	CASSQGGGWNTYEQYF
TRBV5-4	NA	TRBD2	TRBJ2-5	TGTGCCAGCAGCGCGATAAGACTAGCGGGAGTCGGAGAGACCCAGTACTTC	CASSAIRLAGVGETQYF
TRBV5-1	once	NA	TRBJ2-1	TGCGCCAGCAGCTTGGGTCAGCCGGGGGATGAGCAGTTCTTC	CASSLGQPGDEQFF
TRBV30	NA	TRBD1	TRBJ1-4	TGTGCCTGGAGTTCCGGGACAGGGGATGAAAAACTGTTTTTT	CAWSSGTGDEKLFF
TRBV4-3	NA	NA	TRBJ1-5	TGCGCCAGCAGCCAAGACGGGACGGGAGCAAATCAGCCCCAGCATTTT	CASSQDGTGANQPQHF
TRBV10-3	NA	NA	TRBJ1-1	TGTGCCATCGCCCGGGAGGGGAACACTGAAGCTTTCTTT	CAIAREGNTEAFF
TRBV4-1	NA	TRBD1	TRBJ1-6	TGCGCCAGCAGCCTAAGAGGGGGCATGGATTCACCCCTCCACTTT	CASSLRGGMDSPLHF
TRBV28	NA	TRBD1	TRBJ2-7	TGTGCCAGCAGTTTCGACGGGACAGGGGTGTTAGAGTCCTACGAGCAGTACTTC	CASSFDGTGVLESYEQYF
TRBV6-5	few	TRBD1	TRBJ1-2	TGTGCCAGCAGTTCCCACCCCGGGACAGGGGACGGCTACACCTTC	CASSSHPGTGDGYTF
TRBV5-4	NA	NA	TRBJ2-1	TGTGCCAGCAGCCCTGGGGGCTACTACAATGAGCAGTTCTTC	CASSPGGYYNEQFF
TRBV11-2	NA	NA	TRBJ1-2	TGTGCCAGCAGCCCCGACCCGGGCTATGGCTACACCTTC	CASSPDPGYGYTF
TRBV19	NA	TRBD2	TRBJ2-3	TGTGCCAGTAGTTCGACTAGCGAGAGCACAGATACGCAGTATTTT	CASSSTSESTDTQYF
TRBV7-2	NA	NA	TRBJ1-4	TGTGCCAGCAGCTTGGGACACGGGGTCCCTAATGAAAAACTGTTTTTT	CASSLGHGVPNEKLFF
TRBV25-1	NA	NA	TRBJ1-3	TGTGCCAGCAGTGGGTGGGGACCACGCGACACCATATATTTT	CASSGWGPRDTIYF
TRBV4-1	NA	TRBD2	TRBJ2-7	TGCGCCAGCAGCCAGGACGCTAGCGGGAGTCTCCCCTACGAGCAGTACTTC	CASSQDASGSLPYEQYF
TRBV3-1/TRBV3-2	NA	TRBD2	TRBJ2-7	TGTGCCAGCAGCCACATGACTAGCGGGTTACCCTACGAGCAGTACTTC	CASSHMTSGLPYEQYF
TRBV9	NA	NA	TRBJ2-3	TGTGCCAGCAGCCTGGGAATCACAGATACGCAGTATTTT	CASSLGITDTQYF
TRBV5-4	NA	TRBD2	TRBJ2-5	TGTGCCAGCAGCTTGGATCTAGCGGGGGCCACGGAGACCCAGTACTTC	CASSLDLAGATETQYF
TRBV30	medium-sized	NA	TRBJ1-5	TGTGCCTGGAGTGGTAACATGGGTCAGCCCCAGCATTTT	CAWSGNMGQPQHF
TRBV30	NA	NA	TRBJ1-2	TGTGCCTGGAACCCCGGGGGGAACTATGGCTACACCTTC	CAWNPGGNYGYTF
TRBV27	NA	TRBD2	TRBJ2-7	TGTGCCAGCAGTCCTCTCAAGCGGGGTGGGAGCTACGAGCAGTACTTC	CASSPLKRGGSYEQYF
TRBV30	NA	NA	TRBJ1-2	TGTGCCTGGAGTGGTTGGGGAACAGCCGAAAACTATGGCTACACCTTC	CAWSGWGTAENYGYTF
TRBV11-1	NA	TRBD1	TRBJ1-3	TGTGCCAGCAGCCGAGCGACAGGGACTGGAAACACCATATATTTT	CASSRATGTGNTIYF
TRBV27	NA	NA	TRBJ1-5	TGTGCCAGCAGTTTATCTACGGGGGGCTCGCCCCAGCATTTT	CASSLSTGGSPQHF
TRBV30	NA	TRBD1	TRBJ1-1	TGTGCCTGGAGTTCACAGGGGACTGAAGCTTTCTTT	CAWSSQGTEAFF
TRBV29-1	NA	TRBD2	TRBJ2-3	TGCACACTAGCGGGAGACACAGATACGCAGTATTTT	CTLAGDTDTQYF
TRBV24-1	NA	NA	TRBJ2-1	TGTGCCACCAGTGACCTCACTAGAACTGATGAGCAGTTCTTC	CATSDLTRTDEQFF
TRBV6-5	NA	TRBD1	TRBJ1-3	TGTGCCAGCGGGCCTCAGGGGGCGCGGGGAAACACCATATATTTT	CASGPQGARGNTIYF